The next 10 T cell receptor beta chains were all read from a single sample in a study of tumor and adjacent non-tumor tissue in lung cancer. This sample's RNA came from whole unsorted tissue. The normal lung tissue was taken more than 3 cm from the tumor edge. Three rounds of nested PCR, following a modified ARM-PCR protocol, produced the TCRbeta library. MiXCR was run by TCRdb on the multiplex PCR reads, yielding one entry per CDR3 protein. The sample has 60,000 or so distinct CDR3 sequences, roughly two thirds seen once. The specimen sequenced was distant non-tumor lung tissue. The origin of the receptors is a man in his 70s with non-small cell lung cancer.

The chain is built from TRBV20-1 and TRBJ1-2; the D gene is possibly TRBD1 (5 bases). CDR3 length: 13 residues. V was pared by 0 bases and J by 8 bases, with 13 bases between. Germline V CDR1 and CDR2: DFQATT, SNEGSKA (reference sequence). CDR3 protein: CSAREGRRGGYTF. The CDR3 bases are TGCAGTGCTAGAGAGGGACGACGCGGGGGCTACACCTTC.

Remarks on this clonotype: This may be a read error: a much more frequent sequence differs by one nucleotide. This chain joins TRBV4-1 and TRBJ2-3, with D unresolved. CDR3 length: 15 residues. Germline V gene lookup returns CDR1 MGHRA and CDR2 YSYEKL. The DNA of the CDR3 is TGCGCCAGCAGCCAAGGGATCTTTACCACAGCTACGCAGTATTTT. Translated: CASSQGIFTTATQYF.

This clonotype was recorded only once. The genes are TRBV20-1 and TRBJ2-1, with D tentatively TRBD1 or TRBD2 (5 bases each). The V and J ends lost 8 bases and 8 bases respectively, with 19 bases between them. CDR3 length equals 13 residues. Per the germline V gene, CDR1 is DFQATT and CDR2 is SNEGSKA (reference sequence). CDR3 coding DNA: TGCAGTCTCATTGGGACGACGGCCTATGAGCAGTTCTTC. Translation gives CSLIGTTAYEQFF.

Turning to this clonotype: Possible read error: a much larger clone is one base away. V usage is TRBV6-1 and J usage is TRBJ1-2, with D unclear. In germline, CDR1 is MNHNS, CDR2 SASEGT. Trimming shortened V by 11 bases and J by 4 bases, and 20 bases separated the two germline ends. CDR3 length: 14 residues. CDR3 coding DNA: TGTGCCGCCACCAGTCCTGGTCTCCTCTATGGCTACACCTTC. Residues: CAATSPGLLYGYTF.

This clonotype has just a few counts. The chain recombines TRBV28 with TRBJ2-2; 7 bases map to TRBD2. The germline V gene has CDR1 MDHEN and CDR2 SYDVKM. The CDR3 is 17 residues long. With V trimmed by 1 base and J by 4 bases, 9 bases remained unmatched. In nucleotides, the CDR3 is TGTGCCAGCAGTTTATTCGGGGGGAGCGGCCCCACCGGGGAGCTGTTTTTT. Amino acid sequence: CASSLFGGSGPTGELFF.

The rearrangement joins TRBV20-1 to TRBJ2-3; TRBD2 agrees at 7 bases. The CDR3 consists of 14 residues. V trimming: 6 bases; J trimming: 8 bases; junction bases outside the gene matches: 14. Germline CDR1 DFQATT, CDR2 SNEGSKA (reference sequence). CDR3 coding DNA: TGCAGTGCGGCCGTTCAGCGGGGCTCAGGTACGCAGTATTTT. Translating it yields CSAAVQRGSGTQYF.

This clonotype was found many times. This chain links TRBV10-2 with TRBJ1-1; D is unresolved. From germline, CDR1 is WSHSY and CDR2 SAAADI. The CDR3 length is 10 residues. Trimming removed 6 bases at V and 9 bases at J, with 8 bases between. This CDR3 is CASSGPQAFF. As DNA, the CDR3 is TGCGCCAGCAGCGGGCCGCAAGCTTTCTTT.

This clonotype was picked up many times. The chain carries TRBV20-1 and TRBJ2-5, with 7 bases identical to TRBD1. The V and J ends lost 6 bases and 4 bases, in that order; junction bases with no gene match: 11. Germline loops: CDR1 DFQATT, CDR2 SNEGSKA (reference sequence). This CDR3 is built from 14 residues. As DNA, the CDR3 is TGCAGTGCCACCGACAGGGCAGTAGGAGAGACCCAGTACTTC. It is translated as CSATDRAVGETQYF.

This clonotype was recorded many times. The chain employs TRBV6-1 and TRBJ2-7; D unclear. The CDR3 spans 13 residues. V was pared by 0 bases and J by 6 bases, with 9 bases between. Germline V gene lookup returns CDR1 MNHNS and CDR2 SASEGT. The CDR3: CASSEATEREQYF. The CDR3 region has the DNA TGTGCCAGCAGTGAAGCCACGGAGCGCGAGCAGTACTTC.

The chain links TRBV11-1 to TRBJ2-2; 7 bases line up with TRBD1. V was pared by 8 bases and J by 16 bases, with 10 bases of the junction left unmatched. CDR1 is SGHAT and CDR2 is FQDESV in the germline V gene (reference sequence). This CDR3 is 11 amino acids long. The CDR3 bases are TGTGCCAGCGGGCGACAGGGTGGGCAGTTTTTT. Translation: CASGRQGGQFF. The whole variable domain, filled in from reference TRBV11-1 and TRBJ2-2, reads EAEVAQSPRYKITEKSQAVAFWCDPISGHATLYWYRQILGQGPELLVQFQDESVVDDSQLPKDRFSAERLKGVDSTLKIQPAELGDSAMYLCASGRQGGQFFGEGSRLTVL.